A selection of T cell receptor beta chains follows, all from one sample in a study of response to subunit inactivated influenza vaccine. TCRdb fed the RT-PCR reads into MiXCR, producing one record per CDR3 protein. This sample yields a few hundred thousand distinct CDR3 sequences, of which less than 15% are seen a single time; over 8.5% belongs to the top ten. The sample in question was PBMCs from blood, obtained 11 to 12 days after vaccination. The receptor source for this set is a man in his fifties who received an inactivated influenza vaccine. Both conserved end residues are part of each CDR3. A D gene is named only where the DNA matches it firmly. A clone size is listed for some rows: how often the clone was seen (once, few, many), or a class if it is expanded.

V gene	J gene	D gene	clone size	CDR3 protein	CDR3 DNA
TRBV7-9	TRBJ2-3	NA	few	CASSLEQDTQYF	TGTGCCAGCAGCTTAGAGCAAGATACGCAGTATTTT
TRBV10-2	TRBJ2-1	NA	few	CASSESVVNEQFF	TGCGCCAGCAGTGAGTCGGTAGTTAATGAGCAGTTCTTC
TRBV20-1	TRBJ2-7	NA	few	CSARQGSAHSYEQYF	TGCAGTGCTAGACAGGGGAGCGCCCATTCCTACGAGCAGTACTTC
TRBV10-3	TRBJ1-5	NA	NA	CAISERQSNQPQHF	TGTGCCATCAGTGAGCGCCAGAGCAATCAGCCCCAGCATTTT
TRBV12-3/TRBV12-4	TRBJ1-2	NA	few	CASSPTGTQANYGYTF	TGTGCCAGCAGCCCGACAGGAACCCAGGCTAACTATGGCTACACCTTC
TRBV20-1	TRBJ2-7	TRBD2	NA	CSARGGGGRLAGGYEQYF	TGCAGTGCTAGGGGGGGAGGGGGCCGGCTAGCGGGAGGATACGAGCAGTACTTC
TRBV20-1	TRBJ2-1	TRBD2	NA	CSALRLAGYNEQFF	TGCAGTGCTTTGAGACTAGCGGGGTACAATGAGCAGTTCTTC
TRBV29-1	TRBJ2-5	TRBD1	NA	CSSRDRNQETQYF	TGCAGCTCCCGGGACAGGAATCAAGAGACCCAGTACTTC
TRBV7-3	TRBJ2-5	NA	NA	CASSPYRGSQETQYF	TGTGCCAGCAGCCCCTACCGGGGTTCCCAAGAGACCCAGTACTTC
TRBV7-2	TRBJ1-6	TRBD1	NA	CASSTGTGHRSPLHF	TGTGCCAGCAGCACCGGGACAGGCCATAGGTCACCCCTCCACTTT
TRBV7-2	TRBJ2-5	TRBD2	NA	CASSPNSGTLETQYF	TGTGCCAGCAGCCCTAACAGCGGGACTTTGGAGACCCAGTACTTC
TRBV29-1	TRBJ2-7	NA	NA	CSAHGELGAYEQYF	TGCAGCGCCCACGGGGAGTTAGGTGCCTACGAGCAGTACTTC
TRBV12-3/TRBV12-4	TRBJ2-5	NA	NA	CASSLFGDQETQYF	TGTGCCAGCAGTTTATTTGGGGACCAAGAGACCCAGTACTTC
TRBV7-9	TRBJ2-5	NA	few	CASSHRSLGETQYF	TGTGCCAGCAGCCACCGCTCCCTGGGGGAGACCCAGTACTTC
TRBV7-3	TRBJ2-3	TRBD1	NA	CASSPIQGAGTDTQYF	TGTGCCAGCAGCCCAATACAGGGGGCCGGCACAGATACGCAGTATTTT
TRBV12-3/TRBV12-4	TRBJ1-1	TRBD1	many	CASSKQGASEAFF	TGTGCCAGCAGTAAACAGGGGGCCTCTGAAGCTTTCTTT
TRBV11-2	TRBJ2-4	TRBD1	few	CASSLGDRGAKNIQYF	TGTGCCAGCAGCCTGGGAGACAGGGGAGCCAAAAACATTCAGTACTTC
TRBV4-2	TRBJ2-1	TRBD2	many	CASSQGTSGGANEQFF	TGTGCCAGCAGCCAAGGGACTAGCGGGGGGGCTAATGAGCAGTTCTTC
TRBV6-2/TRBV6-3	TRBJ2-2	NA	NA	CASRRDVANTGELFF	TGTGCCAGCCGCCGGGACGTTGCGAACACCGGGGAGCTGTTTTTT
TRBV5-6	TRBJ2-6	NA	many	CASTPFTFSGANVLTF	TGTGCCAGCACCCCCTTTACGTTCTCTGGGGCCAACGTCCTGACTTTC
TRBV6-5	TRBJ2-4	NA	NA	CASSYPPYF	TGTGCCAGCAGTTACCCCCCGTACTTC
TRBV11-2	TRBJ2-2	NA	NA	CASSLIPGRERSGELFF	TGTGCCAGCAGCTTAATCCCAGGAAGGGAGAGGAGCGGGGAGCTGTTTTTT